These 14 T cell receptor beta chains share one sample of origin, sequenced in a study of blood T cells in healthy people across ages. Combining a sample-barcoded 5' primer with a J-beta primer mix, a second PCR ran for about 6 to 12 cycles. TCRdb reprocessed the 5' RACE reads via MiXCR and lists one record per CDR3 protein. The table shows some 760,000 distinct CDR3 sequences, with roughly 25% occurring only once. The same data also went into a second study, on T cells of mothers and their children.

Sequences were obtained from blood. The source of these receptors is a boy between 10 and 17 years old in good health.

The CDR3 sequence is CASSSGTGTAQPQHF. In DNA form, the CDR3 reads TGTGCCAGCAGCTCAGGGACAGGGACGGCTCAGCCCCAGCATTTT. The rearrangement joins TRBV5-5 to TRBJ1-5; 9 bases fit TRBD1. CDR3 length: 15 amino acids. V dropped 3 bases and J dropped 6; count of bases not matched to a gene: 7. From germline, CDR1 is SGHKS and CDR2 YYEKEE (reference sequence).

V usage is TRBV11-1 and J usage is TRBJ1-4; TRBD1 matches at 10 bases. This CDR3 has 16 residues. Germline V gene data show CDR1 as SGHAT and CDR2 as FQDESV (reference sequence). Trimming cost V 2 bases and J 8 bases; bases outside gene matches: 8. CDR3 amino acids: CASSLPTGGQEEKLFF. CDR3 coding DNA: TGTGCCAGCAGCTTACCGACAGGGGGCCAGGAGGAAAAACTGTTTTTT.

The table lists this clonotype with a few counts. The CDR3 nucleotides are TGTGCCAGCAGTTACGGGTCTAGCTCAAAGGGGTATACGCAGTATTTT. Its protein is CASSYGSSSKGYTQYF. The rearrangement links TRBV6-5 to TRBJ2-3; the D gene could be TRBD1 or TRBD2 (5 bases each). The CDR3 covers 16 residues. CDR1 MNHEY and CDR2 SVGAGI come from the germline V gene. Trimming removed 2 bases at V and 7 bases at J, with 19 bases between.

About this clonotype: One end of the junction varies from germline; a read error may be responsible. This chain links TRBV12-3 or TRBV12-4 with TRBJ2-7, with D uncertain. This CDR3 has 11 amino acids. This CDR3 is CASSLVKEQCF. The CDR3 DNA reads as TGTGCCAGCAGTTTGGTAAAGGAGCAGTGCTTC.

The chain links TRBV5-6 to TRBJ2-3; 14 bases match TRBD2. CDR1 SGHDT and CDR2 YYEEEE come from the germline V gene. V was pared by 4 bases and J by 3 bases, with 16 bases of the junction left unmatched. The CDR3 loop spans 20 amino acids. CDR3 sequence reads: CASSPFLGLAGETGTDTQYF. CDR3 sequence (DNA): TGTGCCAGCAGCCCGTTTTTGGGACTAGCGGGGGAGACAGGAACAGATACGCAGTATTTT.

This clonotype came up a few times. The chain couples TRBV28 to TRBJ2-7, with D possibly matching TRBD1 (6 bases). The germline V and J ends were trimmed by 4 bases and 3 bases, with 13 bases remaining between them. The CDR3 runs to 14 residues. The germline gives CDR1 MDHEN, CDR2 SYDVKM. In nucleotides, the CDR3 is TGTGCCAGCAGTTCCTGGACAGCGAACTACGAGCAGTACTTC. This codes for CASSSWTANYEQYF.

The chain employs TRBV29-1 and TRBJ2-3, with 7 bases that match TRBD1. The length of the CDR3 is 14 residues. The V and J ends lost 7 bases and 2 bases, in that order; junction bases with no gene match: 9. Germline V CDR1 and CDR2: SQVTM, ANQGSEA. The CDR3: CSARRGTATDTQYF. As DNA, the CDR3 is TGCAGCGCCCGAAGGGGGACAGCCACAGATACGCAGTATTTT.

In the case of this clonotype: The conserved closing phenylalanine or tryptophan is absent in this CDR3, likely reflecting a read error. The chain carries TRBV20-1 and TRBJ1-1; 8 bases align to TRBD1. Unmatched junction bases numbered 10, after V lost 0 bases and J lost 7 bases. CDR3 length: 15 amino acids. Germline lookup yields CDR1 DFQATT and CDR2 SNEGSKA (reference sequence). The CDR3 protein is CSARDITGTGDEAFL. The DNA for the CDR3 is TGCAGTGCTAGAGATATTACCGGGACAGGTGATGAAGCTTTCCTT.

This clonotype was observed a handful of times. This chain uses TRBV28 with TRBJ2-7; no clear D gene. This CDR3 contains 13 residues. V was clipped by 5 bases and J by 6 bases, with 14 bases between them. Germline V gene sequence: CDR1 MDHEN, CDR2 SYDVKM. The CDR3 DNA reads as TGTGCCAGCAGTGGGGATTTATGGGGCGAGCAGTACTTC. Encoded protein: CASSGDLWGEQYF.

This rearrangement joins TRBV7-3 to TRBJ2-6; D might be TRBD2 (5 bases). CDR1 is SGHTA, CDR2 FQGTGA, per germline. V lost 1 base and J 2 bases, leaving 9 bases between the germline ends. CDR3 length: 16 amino acids. The CDR3, as DNA: TGTGCCAGCAGCTTAAATCGGGGAACTGGGGCCAACGTCCTGACTTTC. The encoded protein is CASSLNRGTGANVLTF.

This chain joins TRBV30 and TRBJ1-1; possibly TRBD1 for D (5 bases). Trimming removed 3 bases at V and 7 bases at J, with 12 bases between. This CDR3 spans 12 amino acids. Germline assignment: CDR1 GTSNPN and CDR2 SVGIG (reference sequence). The CDR3: CAWSGGPFEAFF. The CDR3 DNA reads as TGTGCCTGGAGCGGGGGACCCTTTGAAGCTTTCTTT.

The chain recombines TRBV28 with TRBJ2-7; 9 positions agree with TRBD2. Losses at the gene ends were 6 bases for V and 2 bases for J; bases not matched to a gene: 2. Germline V lookup: CDR1 MDHEN, CDR2 SYDVKM. The CDR3 is made up of 13 amino acids. The DNA of the CDR3 is TGTGCCAGCAGGTCTAGCGGGGCCTACGAGCAGTACTTC. Its protein product is CASRSSGAYEQYF.

The chain is built from TRBV13 and TRBJ1-5, with D perhaps matching TRBD1 (5 bases). The CDR3 is 14 amino acids. Germline CDR1 PRHDT, CDR2 FYEKMQ (reference sequence). V gave up 3 bases and J gave up 5 bases, with 11 bases separating them. The CDR3 coding sequence is TGTGCCAGCAGCTTCATCCGGGACGATCAGCCCCAGCATTTT. Translation gives CASSFIRDDQPQHF.

The chain carries TRBV4-2 and TRBJ2-1, with unresolved D. The ends were cut back, 3 bases at V and 2 bases at J, with 14 bases in the middle. Germline V gene lookup returns CDR1 LGHNA and CDR2 YNFKEQ. There are 16 residues in the CDR3. CDR3 nucleotide sequence: TGTGCCAGCAGCCACGCCTTGGAGAGCCCCTACAATGAGCAGTTCTTC. This sequence encodes CASSHALESPYNEQFF.